This T cell receptor beta chain was sequenced for a study of yellow fever vaccine responses in identical twins. Study-level results: The T cell response to vaccination in identical twins was reportedly partly convergent and partly personalized.

TCRdb analysed the RT-PCR reads with MiXCR anew, one entry per CDR3 protein. The sample shows some 16,000 distinct CDR3 sequences, approximately 82% of them seen only once. As to this clonotype: Its antigen remains unknown.

The sample in question was T cells from blood (PBMCs), unsorted or a sorted subset (not recorded which), obtained before or after yellow fever vaccination (not recorded which). This TCR was sampled from a woman aged 18-29 years who received the yellow fever vaccine.

The CDR3 is CASLEGTGGDPGELFF. The DNA of the CDR3 is TGTGCCAGCCTTGAAGGGACAGGGGGTGATCCCGGGGAGCTGTTTTTT. The chain couples TRBV13 to TRBJ2-2, with TRBD1 identical over 11 bases. Germline lookup yields CDR1 PRHDT and CDR2 FYEKMQ (reference sequence). V lost 8 bases to trimming and J lost 6 bases; unmatched junction nucleotides: 11. The CDR3 is 16 amino acids.